This T cell receptor beta chain was identified during a study of brain metastases from non-small cell lung cancer. Profiling relied on immunoSEQ multiplex PCR, and the TCRdb table lists in-frame clones only, not all of them. The table shows 3,500 to 4,500 clones, with 70% to 90% occurring only once. The J segment lost 4 bases and the V segment lost 6 bases, leaving 8 bases of the junction unmatched. The CDR3 totals 14 residues. Germline-derived CDR1 and CDR2 are MNHEY and SVGAGI. Sequencing used primary lung tumor tissue. The source is a donor at least 40 years old with non-small cell lung cancer. The J gene is TRBJ1-2, the V gene TRBV6-5, with TRBD1 matching over 7 bases. CDR3 region: CASRKTGLSYGYTF. Here the CDR3 DNA reads TGTGCCAGCAGAAAGACAGGGCTCAGCTATGGCTACACCTTC.